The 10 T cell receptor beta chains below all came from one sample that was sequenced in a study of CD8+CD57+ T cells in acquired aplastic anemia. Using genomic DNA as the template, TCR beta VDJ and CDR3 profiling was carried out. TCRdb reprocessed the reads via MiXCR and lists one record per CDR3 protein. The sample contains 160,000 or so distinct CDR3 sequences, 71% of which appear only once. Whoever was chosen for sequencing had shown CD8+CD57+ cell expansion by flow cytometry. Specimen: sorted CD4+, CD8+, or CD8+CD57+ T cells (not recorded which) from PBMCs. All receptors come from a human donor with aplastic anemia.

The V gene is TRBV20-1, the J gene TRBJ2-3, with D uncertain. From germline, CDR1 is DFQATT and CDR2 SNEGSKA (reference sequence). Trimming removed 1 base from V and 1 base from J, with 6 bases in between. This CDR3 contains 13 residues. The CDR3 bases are TGCAGTGCTAGAGGCACAGGCACAGATACGCAGTATTTT. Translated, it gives CSARGTGTDTQYF.

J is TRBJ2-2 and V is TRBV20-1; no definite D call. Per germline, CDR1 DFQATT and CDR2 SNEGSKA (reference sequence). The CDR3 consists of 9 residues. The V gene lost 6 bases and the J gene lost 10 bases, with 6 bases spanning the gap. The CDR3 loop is CSAPEELFF. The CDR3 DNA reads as TGCAGTGCCCCGGAGGAGCTGTTTTTT.

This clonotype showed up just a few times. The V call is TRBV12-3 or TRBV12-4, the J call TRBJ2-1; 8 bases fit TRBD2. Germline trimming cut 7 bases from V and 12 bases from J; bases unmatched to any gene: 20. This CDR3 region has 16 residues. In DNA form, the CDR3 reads TGTGCCAGCACCGAGGCTAGCGGGCTACAGCGGGTCCGGCAGTTCTTC. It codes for CASTEASGLQRVRQFF.

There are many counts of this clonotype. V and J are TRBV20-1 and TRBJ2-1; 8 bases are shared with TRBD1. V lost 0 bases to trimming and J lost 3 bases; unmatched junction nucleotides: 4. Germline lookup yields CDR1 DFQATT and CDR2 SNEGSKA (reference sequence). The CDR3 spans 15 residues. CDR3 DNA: TGCAGTGCTAGAGAGTACAGGGGGGACTACAATGAGCAGTTCTTC. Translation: CSAREYRGDYNEQFF.

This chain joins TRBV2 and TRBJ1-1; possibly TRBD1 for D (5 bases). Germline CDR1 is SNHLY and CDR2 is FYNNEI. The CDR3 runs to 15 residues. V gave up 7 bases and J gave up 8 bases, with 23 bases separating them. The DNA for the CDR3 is TGTGCCAGCACCAGCCAGAGGGGAATCCGAAGCGAAGCTTTCTTT. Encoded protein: CASTSQRGIRSEAFF.

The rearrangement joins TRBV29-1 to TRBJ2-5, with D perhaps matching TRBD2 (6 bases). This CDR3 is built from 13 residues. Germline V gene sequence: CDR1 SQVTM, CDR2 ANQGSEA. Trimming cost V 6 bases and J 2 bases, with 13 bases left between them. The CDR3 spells CSVVWDLQETQYF. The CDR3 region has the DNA TGCAGCGTCGTTTGGGACTTACAAGAGACCCAGTACTTC. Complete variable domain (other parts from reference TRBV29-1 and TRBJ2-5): SAVISQKPSRDICQRGTSLTIQCQVDSQVTMMFWYRQQPGQSLTLIATANQGSEATYESGFVIDKFPISRPNLTFSTLTVSNMSPEDSSIYLCSVVWDLQETQYFGPGTRLLVL.

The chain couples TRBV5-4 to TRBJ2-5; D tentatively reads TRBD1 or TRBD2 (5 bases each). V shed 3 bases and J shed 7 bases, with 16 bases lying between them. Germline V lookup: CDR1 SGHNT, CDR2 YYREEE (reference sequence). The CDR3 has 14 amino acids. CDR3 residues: CASSSVRDEGTQYF. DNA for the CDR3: TGTGCCAGCAGCTCAGTCCGGGACGAAGGGACCCAGTACTTC.

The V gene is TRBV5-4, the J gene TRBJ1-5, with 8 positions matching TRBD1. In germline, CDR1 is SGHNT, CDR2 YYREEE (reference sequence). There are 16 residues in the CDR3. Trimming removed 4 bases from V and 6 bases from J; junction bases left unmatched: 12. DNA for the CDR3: TGTGCCAGCAGCCCGCAGGGGGCCCAACGCGTTCAGCCCCAGCATTTT. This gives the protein CASSPQGAQRVQPQHF.

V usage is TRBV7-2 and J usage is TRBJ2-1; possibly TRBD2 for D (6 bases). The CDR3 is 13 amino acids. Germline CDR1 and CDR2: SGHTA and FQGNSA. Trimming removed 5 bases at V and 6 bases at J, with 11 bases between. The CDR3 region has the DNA TGTGCCAGCAGCCGGGACTCGAGCAATGAGCAGTTCTTC. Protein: CASSRDSSNEQFF. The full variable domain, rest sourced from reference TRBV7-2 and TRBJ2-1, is GAGVSQSPSNKVTEKGKDVELRCDPISGHTALYWYRQSLGQGLEFLIYFQGNSAPDKSGLPSDRFSAERTGGSVSTLTIQRTQQEDSAVYLCASSRDSSNEQFFGPGTRLTVL.

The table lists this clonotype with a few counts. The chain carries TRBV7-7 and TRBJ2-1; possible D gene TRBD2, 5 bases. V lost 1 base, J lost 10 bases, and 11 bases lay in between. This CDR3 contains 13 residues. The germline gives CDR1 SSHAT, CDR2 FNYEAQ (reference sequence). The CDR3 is CASSLGSGSEQFF. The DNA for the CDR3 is TGTGCCAGCAGCTTAGGGTCTGGGAGCGAGCAGTTCTTC.